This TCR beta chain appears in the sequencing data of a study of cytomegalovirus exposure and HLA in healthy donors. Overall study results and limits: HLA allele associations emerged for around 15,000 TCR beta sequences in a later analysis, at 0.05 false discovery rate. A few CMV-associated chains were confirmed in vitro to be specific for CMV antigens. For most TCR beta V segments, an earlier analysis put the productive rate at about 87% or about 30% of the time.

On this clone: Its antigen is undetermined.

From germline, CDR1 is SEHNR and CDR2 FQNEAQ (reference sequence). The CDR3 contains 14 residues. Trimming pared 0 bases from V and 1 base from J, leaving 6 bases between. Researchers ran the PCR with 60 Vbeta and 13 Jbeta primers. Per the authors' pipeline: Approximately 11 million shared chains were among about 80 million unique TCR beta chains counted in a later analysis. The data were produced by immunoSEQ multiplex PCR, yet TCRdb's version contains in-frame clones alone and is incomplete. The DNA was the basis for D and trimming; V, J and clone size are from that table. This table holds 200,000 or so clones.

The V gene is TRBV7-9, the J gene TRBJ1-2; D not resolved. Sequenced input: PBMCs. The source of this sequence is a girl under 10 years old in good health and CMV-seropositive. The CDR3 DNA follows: TGTGCCAGCAGCTTAGCAGAGGATAACTATGGCTACACCTTC. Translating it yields CASSLAEDNYGYTF.